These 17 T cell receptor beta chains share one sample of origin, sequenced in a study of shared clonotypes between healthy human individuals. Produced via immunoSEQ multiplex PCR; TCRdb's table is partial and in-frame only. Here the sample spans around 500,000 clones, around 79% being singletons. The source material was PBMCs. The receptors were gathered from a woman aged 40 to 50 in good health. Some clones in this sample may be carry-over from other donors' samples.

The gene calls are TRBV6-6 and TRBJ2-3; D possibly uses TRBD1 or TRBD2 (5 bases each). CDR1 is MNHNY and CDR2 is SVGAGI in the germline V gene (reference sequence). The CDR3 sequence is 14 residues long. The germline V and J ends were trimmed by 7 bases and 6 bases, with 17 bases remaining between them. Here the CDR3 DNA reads TGTGCCAGCAATCAGGGACGGTTCGTGGATACGCAGTATTTT. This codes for CASNQGRFVDTQYF.

CDR3 sequence (DNA): TGTGCCAGCAGCCGGGTTAAGGGATGGAACACTGAAGCTTTCTTT. Protein sequence: CASSRVKGWNTEAFF. The chain is built from TRBV6-1 and TRBJ1-1; D is ambiguous. V was shortened by 6 bases and J by 1 base, with 15 bases between the two germline ends. The V gene's germline CDR1 is MNHNS and CDR2 SASEGT. CDR3 length equals 15 residues.

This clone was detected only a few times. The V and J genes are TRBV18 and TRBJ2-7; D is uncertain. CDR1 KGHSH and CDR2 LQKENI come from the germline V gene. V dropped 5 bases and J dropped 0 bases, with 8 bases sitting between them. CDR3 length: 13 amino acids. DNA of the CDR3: TGTGCCAGCTCAGTGGTAAGCTCCTACGAGCAGTACTTC. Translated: CASSVVSSYEQYF.

The CDR3 DNA follows: TGTGCCAGCAGTCCGGGAGATTTGGTGGAGACCCAGTACTTC. The encoded protein is CASSPGDLVETQYF. This chain connects TRBV28 to TRBJ2-5; D possibly corresponds to TRBD2 (6 bases). Per germline, CDR1 MDHEN and CDR2 SYDVKM. V was pared by 5 bases and J by 5 bases, with 15 bases between. This CDR3 has 14 amino acids.

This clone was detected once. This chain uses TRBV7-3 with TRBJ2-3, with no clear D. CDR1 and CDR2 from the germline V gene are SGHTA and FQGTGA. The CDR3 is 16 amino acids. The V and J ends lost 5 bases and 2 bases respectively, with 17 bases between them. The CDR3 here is CASSPLLSSFTDTQYF. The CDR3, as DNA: TGTGCCAGCAGCCCCCTCCTCTCTTCTTTCACAGATACGCAGTATTTT.

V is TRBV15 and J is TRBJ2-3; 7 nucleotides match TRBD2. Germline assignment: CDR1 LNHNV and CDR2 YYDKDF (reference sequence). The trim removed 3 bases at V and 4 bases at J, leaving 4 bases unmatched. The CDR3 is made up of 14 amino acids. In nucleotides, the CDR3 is TGTGCCACCAGCAGGATTGGACTAGCAGATACGCAGTATTTT. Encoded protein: CATSRIGLADTQYF.

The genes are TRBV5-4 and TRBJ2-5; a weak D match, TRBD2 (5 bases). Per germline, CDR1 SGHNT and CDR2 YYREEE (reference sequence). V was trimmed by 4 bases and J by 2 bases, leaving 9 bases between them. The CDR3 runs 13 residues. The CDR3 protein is CASSRESQETQYF. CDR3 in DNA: TGTGCCAGCAGCCGGGAATCGCAAGAGACCCAGTACTTC.

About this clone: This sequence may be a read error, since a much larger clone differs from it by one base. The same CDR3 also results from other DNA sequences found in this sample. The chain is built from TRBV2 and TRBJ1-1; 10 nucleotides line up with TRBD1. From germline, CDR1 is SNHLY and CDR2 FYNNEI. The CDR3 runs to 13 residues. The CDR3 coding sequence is TGTGCGAGCAGTGAATTGGGACAGGGGATGGCTTTCTTT. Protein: CASSELGQGMAFF.

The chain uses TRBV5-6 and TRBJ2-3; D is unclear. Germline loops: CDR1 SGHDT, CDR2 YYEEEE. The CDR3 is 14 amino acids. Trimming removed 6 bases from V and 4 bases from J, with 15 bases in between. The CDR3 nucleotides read TGTGCCAGCATCGCGAGGTGGGGTGCAGATACGCAGTATTTT. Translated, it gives CASIARWGADTQYF.

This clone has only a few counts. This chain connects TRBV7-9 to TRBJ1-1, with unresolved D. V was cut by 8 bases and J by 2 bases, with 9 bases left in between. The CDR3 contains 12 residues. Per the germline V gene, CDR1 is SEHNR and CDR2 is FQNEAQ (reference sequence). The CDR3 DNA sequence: TGTGCCAGCGCCTACCCTAACACTGAAGCTTTCTTT. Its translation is CASAYPNTEAFF.

Here the CDR3 reads CASSHTIQGEYGYTF. The DNA for the CDR3 is TGCGCCAGCAGCCACACTATACAGGGGGAGTATGGCTACACCTTC. The V gene is TRBV4-1, the J gene TRBJ1-2; 8 bases are shared with TRBD1. V dropped 3 bases and J dropped 5; count of bases not matched to a gene: 8. This CDR3 region has 15 residues. Germline V gene data show CDR1 as MGHRA and CDR2 as YSYEKL.

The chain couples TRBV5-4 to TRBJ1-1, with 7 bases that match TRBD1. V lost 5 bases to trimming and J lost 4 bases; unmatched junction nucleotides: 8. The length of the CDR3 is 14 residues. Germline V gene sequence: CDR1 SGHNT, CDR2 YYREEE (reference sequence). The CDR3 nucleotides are TGTGCCAGCAGTTCGTTAACAGGGGTCACTGAAGCTTTCTTT. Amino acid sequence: CASSSLTGVTEAFF.

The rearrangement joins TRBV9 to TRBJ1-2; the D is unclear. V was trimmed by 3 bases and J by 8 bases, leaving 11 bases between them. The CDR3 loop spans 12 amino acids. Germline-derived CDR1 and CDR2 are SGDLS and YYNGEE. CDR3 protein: CASSELGWGYTF. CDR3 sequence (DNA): TGTGCCAGCAGCGAATTAGGGTGGGGCTACACCTTC.

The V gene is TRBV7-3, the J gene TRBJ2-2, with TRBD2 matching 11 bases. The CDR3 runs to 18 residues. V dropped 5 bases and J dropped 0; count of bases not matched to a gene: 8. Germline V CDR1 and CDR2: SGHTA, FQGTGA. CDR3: CASSLAGGISANTGELFF. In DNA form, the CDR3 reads TGTGCCAGCAGCCTAGCGGGAGGCATTAGCGCGAACACCGGGGAGCTGTTTTTT.

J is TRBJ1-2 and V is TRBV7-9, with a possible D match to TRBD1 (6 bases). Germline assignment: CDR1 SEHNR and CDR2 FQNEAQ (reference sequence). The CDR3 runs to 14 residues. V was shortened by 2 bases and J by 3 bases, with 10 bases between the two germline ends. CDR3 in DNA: TGTGCCAGCAGCTTACTGGGGGCGGACTATGGCTACACCTTC. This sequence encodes CASSLLGADYGYTF.

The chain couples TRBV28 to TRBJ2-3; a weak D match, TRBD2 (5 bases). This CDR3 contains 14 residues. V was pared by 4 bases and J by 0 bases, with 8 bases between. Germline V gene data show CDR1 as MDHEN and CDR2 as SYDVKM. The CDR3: CASSSGGSTDTQYF. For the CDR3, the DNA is TGTGCCAGCAGTTCGGGCGGGAGCACAGATACGCAGTATTTT.

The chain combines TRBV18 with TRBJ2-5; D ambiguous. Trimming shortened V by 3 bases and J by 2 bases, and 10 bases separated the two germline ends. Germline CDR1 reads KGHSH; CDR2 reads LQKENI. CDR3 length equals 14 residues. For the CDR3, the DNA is TGTGCCAGCTCACCTACAGCAGGACAAGAGACCCAGTACTTC. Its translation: CASSPTAGQETQYF. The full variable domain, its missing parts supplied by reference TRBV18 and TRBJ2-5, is NAGVMQNPRHLVRRRGQEARLRCSPMKGHSHVYWYRQLPEEGLKFMVYLQKENIIDESGMPKERFSAEFPKEGPSILRIQQVVRGDSAAYFCASSPTAGQETQYFGPGTRLLVL.